These T cell receptor beta chains were read from a single sample in a study of blood T cell repertoires in COVID-19. Only in-frame clones appear in the TCRdb table, and some are missing; sequencing was by immunoSEQ multiplex PCR. The sample shows fewer than 200,000 clones, about 90% of them seen only once. Sequenced sample: peripheral blood. These receptors were collected from a man aged 70-80 years with active or convalescent COVID-19. The CDR3 runs from the conserved cysteine through the conserved F or W. A D gene is named only where the DNA matches it firmly. Size is stated for part of the rows, as once, few or many counts, or as a class when the clone is expanded.

V: TRBV5-5; length: 16; D: TRBD1; J: TRBJ1-6; size: -; CDR3: CASSPAWTGGNSPLHF; DNA: TGTGCCAGCAGCCCGGCCTGGACAGGGGGAAATTCACCCCTCCACTTT
V: TRBV19; length: 16; D: TRBD1; J: TRBJ1-6; size: few; CDR3: CASSIRGRGQASPLHF; DNA: TGTGCCAGTAGTATAAGGGGTCGGGGACAGGCCTCACCCCTCCACTTT
V: TRBV11-3; length: 14; D: -; J: TRBJ2-2; size: -; CDR3: CASSRMEGTGELFF; DNA: TGTGCCAGCAGCCGAATGGAGGGCACCGGGGAGCTGTTTTTT
V: TRBV5-1; length: 19; D: TRBD1; J: TRBJ2-3; size: -; CDR3: CASSPYTGEGGFKTDTQYF; DNA: TGCGCCAGCAGCCCATATACAGGGGAAGGAGGATTCAAAACAGATACGCAGTATTTT
V: TRBV29-1; length: 12; D: -; J: TRBJ1-1; size: once; CDR3: CSVAGGDTEAFF; DNA: TGCAGCGTTGCAGGTGGTGACACTGAAGCTTTCTTT
V: TRBV18; length: 15; D: -; J: TRBJ2-7; size: -; CDR3: CASSPHRGEAYEQYF; DNA: TGTGCCAGCTCACCACATAGGGGCGAGGCCTACGAGCAGTACTTC
V: TRBV12-3/TRBV12-4; length: 12; D: -; J: TRBJ1-4; size: -; CDR3: CASNRQNEKLFF; DNA: TGTGCCAGCAACAGGCAGAATGAAAAACTGTTTTTT
V: TRBV7-9; length: 15; D: -; J: TRBJ2-4; size: -; CDR3: CASSPTGIAKNIQYF; DNA: TGTGCCAGCAGCCCTACCGGGATAGCCAAAAACATTCAGTACTTC
V: TRBV7-9; length: 15; D: -; J: TRBJ1-1; size: -; CDR3: CASSSERGGNTEAFF; DNA: TGTGCCAGCAGCTCGGAGAGAGGGGGGAACACTGAAGCTTTCTTT
V: TRBV7-2; length: 17; D: -; J: TRBJ2-1; size: -; CDR3: CASSPVRVAGIIDEQFF; DNA: TGTGCCAGCAGCCCCGTAAGAGTGGCGGGAATTATAGATGAGCAGTTCTTC
V: TRBV6-4; length: 13; D: -; J: TRBJ1-5; size: -; CDR3: CASSRDTNQPQHF; DNA: TGTGCCAGCAGCAGGGACACCAATCAGCCCCAGCATTTT
V: TRBV25-1; length: 13; D: TRBD1; J: TRBJ1-2; size: -; CDR3: CATGTEPFYGYTF; DNA: TGTGCCACCGGGACAGAACCGTTCTATGGCTACACCTTC